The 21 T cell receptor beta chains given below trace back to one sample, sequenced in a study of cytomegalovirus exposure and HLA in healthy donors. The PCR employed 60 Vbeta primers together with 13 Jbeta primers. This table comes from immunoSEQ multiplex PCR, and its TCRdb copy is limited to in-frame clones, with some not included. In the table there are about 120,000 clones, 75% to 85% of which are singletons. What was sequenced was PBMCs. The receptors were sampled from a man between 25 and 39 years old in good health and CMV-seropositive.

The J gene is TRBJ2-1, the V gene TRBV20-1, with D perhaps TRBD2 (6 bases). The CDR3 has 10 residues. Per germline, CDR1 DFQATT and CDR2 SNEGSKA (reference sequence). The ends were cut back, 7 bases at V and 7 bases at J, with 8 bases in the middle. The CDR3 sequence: CSVSGNEQFF. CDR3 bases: TGCAGTGTTAGCGGTAATGAGCAGTTCTTC.

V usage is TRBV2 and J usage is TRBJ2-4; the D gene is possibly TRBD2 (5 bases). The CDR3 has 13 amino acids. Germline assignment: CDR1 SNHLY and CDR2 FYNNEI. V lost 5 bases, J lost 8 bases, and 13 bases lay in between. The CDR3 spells CASSPNTRDIQYF. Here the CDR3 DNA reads TGTGCCAGCAGTCCCAACACGAGGGACATTCAGTACTTC.

For the CDR3, the DNA is TGTGCCAGCGGGAGGGCCGAGGCAGATACGCAGTATTTT. Amino acid sequence: CASGRAEADTQYF. This chain links TRBV7-9 with TRBJ2-3; TRBD2 aligns across 7 bases. Germline CDR1 reads SEHNR; CDR2 reads FQNEAQ (reference sequence). Trimming removed 8 bases from V and 4 bases from J; junction bases left unmatched: 6. There are 13 residues in the CDR3.

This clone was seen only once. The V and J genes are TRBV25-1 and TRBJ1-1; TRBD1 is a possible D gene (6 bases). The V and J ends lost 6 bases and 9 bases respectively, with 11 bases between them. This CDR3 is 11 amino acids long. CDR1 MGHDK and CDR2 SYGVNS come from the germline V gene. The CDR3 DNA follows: TGTGCCAGCAGGGAACAGGGTAAAGCTTTCTTT. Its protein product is CASREQGKAFF.

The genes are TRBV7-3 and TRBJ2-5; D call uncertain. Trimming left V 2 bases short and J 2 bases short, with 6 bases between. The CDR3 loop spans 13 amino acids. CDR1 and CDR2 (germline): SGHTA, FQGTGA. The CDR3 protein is CASSLLQQETQYF. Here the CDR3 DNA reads TGTGCCAGCAGCTTATTACAACAAGAGACCCAGTACTTC.

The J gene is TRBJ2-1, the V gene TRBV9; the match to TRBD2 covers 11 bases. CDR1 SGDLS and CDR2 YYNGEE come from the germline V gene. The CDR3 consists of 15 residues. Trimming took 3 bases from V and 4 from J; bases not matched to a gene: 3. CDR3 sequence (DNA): TGTGCCAGCAGCGCTAGCGGGGGGCCTTACAATGAGCAGTTCTTC. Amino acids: CASSASGGPYNEQFF.

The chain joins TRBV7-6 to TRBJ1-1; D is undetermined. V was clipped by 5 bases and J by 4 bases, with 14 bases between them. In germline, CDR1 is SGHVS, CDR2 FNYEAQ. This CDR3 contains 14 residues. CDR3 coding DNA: TGTGCCAGCAGCCAGCGAGGAAGAGGCACTGAAGCTTTCTTT. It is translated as CASSQRGRGTEAFF.

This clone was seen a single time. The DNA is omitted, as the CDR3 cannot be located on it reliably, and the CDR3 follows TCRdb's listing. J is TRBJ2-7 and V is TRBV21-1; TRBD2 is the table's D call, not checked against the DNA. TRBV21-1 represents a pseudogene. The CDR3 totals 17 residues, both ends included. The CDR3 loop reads CASSKRGAGGSSSSQYF.

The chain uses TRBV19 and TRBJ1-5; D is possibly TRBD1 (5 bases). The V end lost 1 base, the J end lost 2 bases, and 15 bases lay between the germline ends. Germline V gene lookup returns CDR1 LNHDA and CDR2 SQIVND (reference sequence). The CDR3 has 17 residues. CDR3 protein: CASSIGGRALGNQPQHF. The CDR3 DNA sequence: TGTGCCAGTAGTATAGGCGGCAGGGCCCTAGGCAATCAGCCCCAGCATTTT.

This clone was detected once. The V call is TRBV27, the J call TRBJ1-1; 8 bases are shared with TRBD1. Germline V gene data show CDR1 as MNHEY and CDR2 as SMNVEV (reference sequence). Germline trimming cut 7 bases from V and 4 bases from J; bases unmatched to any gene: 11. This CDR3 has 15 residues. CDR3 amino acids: CASNSQGGPITEAFF. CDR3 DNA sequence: TGTGCCAGCAACTCACAGGGGGGACCGATCACTGAAGCTTTCTTT.

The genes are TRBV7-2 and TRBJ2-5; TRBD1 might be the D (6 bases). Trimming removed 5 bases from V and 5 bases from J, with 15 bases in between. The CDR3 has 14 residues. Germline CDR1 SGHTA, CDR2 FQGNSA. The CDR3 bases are TGTGCCAGCAGCCTCTTCGACAGGCCCGAGACCCAGTACTTC. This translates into CASSLFDRPETQYF.

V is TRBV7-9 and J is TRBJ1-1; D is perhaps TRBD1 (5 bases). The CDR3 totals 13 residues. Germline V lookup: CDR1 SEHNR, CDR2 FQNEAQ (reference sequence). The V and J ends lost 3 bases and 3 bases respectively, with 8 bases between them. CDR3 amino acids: CASSFLGDTEAFF. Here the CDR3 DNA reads TGTGCCAGCAGCTTCTTAGGGGACACTGAAGCTTTCTTT.

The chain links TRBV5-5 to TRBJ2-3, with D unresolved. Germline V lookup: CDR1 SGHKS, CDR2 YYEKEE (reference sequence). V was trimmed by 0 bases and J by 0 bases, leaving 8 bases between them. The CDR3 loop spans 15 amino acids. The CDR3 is CASSLGLWSTDTQYF. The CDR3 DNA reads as TGTGCCAGCAGCTTGGGACTTTGGAGCACAGATACGCAGTATTTT. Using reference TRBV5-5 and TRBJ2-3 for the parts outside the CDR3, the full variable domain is DAGVTQSPTHLIKTRGQQVTLRCSPISGHKSVSWYQQVLGQGPQFIFQYYEKEERGRGNFPDRFSARQFPNYSSELNVNALLLGDSALYLCASSLGLWSTDTQYFGPGTRLTVL.

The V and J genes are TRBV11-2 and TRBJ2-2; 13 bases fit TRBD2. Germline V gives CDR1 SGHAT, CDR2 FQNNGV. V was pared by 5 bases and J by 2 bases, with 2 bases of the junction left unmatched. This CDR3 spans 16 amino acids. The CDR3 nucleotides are TGTGCCAGCAGCGTGGGACTAGCGGGAAACACCGGGGAGCTGTTTTTT. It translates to CASSVGLAGNTGELFF.

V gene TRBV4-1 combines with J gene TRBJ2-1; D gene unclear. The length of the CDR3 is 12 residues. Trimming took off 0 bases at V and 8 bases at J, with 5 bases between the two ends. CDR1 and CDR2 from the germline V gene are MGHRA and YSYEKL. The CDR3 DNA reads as TGCGCCAGCAGCCAAGATCTCCATGAGCAGTTCTTC. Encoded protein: CASSQDLHEQFF.

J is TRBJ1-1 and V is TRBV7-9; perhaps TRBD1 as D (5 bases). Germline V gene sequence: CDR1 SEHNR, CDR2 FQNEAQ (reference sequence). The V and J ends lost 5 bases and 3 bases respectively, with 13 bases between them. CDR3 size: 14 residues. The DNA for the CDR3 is TGTGCCAGCAGCGAGCCAGGGCGGCACACTGAAGCTTTCTTT. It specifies CASSEPGRHTEAFF.

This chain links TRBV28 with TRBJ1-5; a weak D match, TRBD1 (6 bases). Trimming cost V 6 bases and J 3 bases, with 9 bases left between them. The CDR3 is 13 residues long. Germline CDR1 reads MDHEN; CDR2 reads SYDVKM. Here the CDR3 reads CASRGQYNQPQHF. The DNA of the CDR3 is TGTGCCAGCAGAGGACAGTACAATCAGCCCCAGCATTTT.

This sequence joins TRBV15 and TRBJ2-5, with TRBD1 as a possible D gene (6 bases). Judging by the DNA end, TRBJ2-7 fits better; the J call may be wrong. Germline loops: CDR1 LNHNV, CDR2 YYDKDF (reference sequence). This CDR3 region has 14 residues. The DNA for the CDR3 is TGTGCCACCAGCAGATCTAGGACAGTCTACGAGCAGTACTTC. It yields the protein CATSRSRTVYEQYF.

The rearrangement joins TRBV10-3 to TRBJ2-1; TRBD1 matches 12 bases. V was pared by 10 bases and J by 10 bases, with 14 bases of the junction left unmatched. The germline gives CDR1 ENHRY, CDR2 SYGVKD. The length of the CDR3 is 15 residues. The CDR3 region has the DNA TGTGCCACGAAACCGGGACAGGGGGCGCGGGGGGAGCAGTTCTTC. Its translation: CATKPGQGARGEQFF.

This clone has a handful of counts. The CDR3 nucleotides read TGTGCCAGCGGGCAGGGAAACATTCAGTACTTC. Protein sequence: CASGQGNIQYF. The chain combines TRBV9 with TRBJ2-4; a possible D gene is TRBD1 (5 bases). CDR1 and CDR2 (germline): SGDLS, YYNGEE. CDR3 length: 11 amino acids. V was clipped by 7 bases and J by 6 bases, with 8 bases between them.

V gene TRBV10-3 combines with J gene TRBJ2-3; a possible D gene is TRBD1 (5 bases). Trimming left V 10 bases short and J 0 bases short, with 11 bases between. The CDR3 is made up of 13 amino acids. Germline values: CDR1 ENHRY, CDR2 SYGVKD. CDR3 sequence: CATWGDSTDTQYF. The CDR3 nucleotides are TGTGCCACGTGGGGCGATAGCACAGATACGCAGTATTTT.